A selection of T cell receptor beta chains follows, all from one sample in a study of OX40 agonist ivuxolimab in advanced cancers. Repertoires were generated with immunoSEQ multiplex PCR, while TCRdb's copy carries only in-frame clones and drops some. The sample includes 20,000 to 25,000 clones, about 88% of them seen just once. Sequenced here: CD4+ or CD8+ T cells sorted from blood, sampled in a trial of the OX40 agonist ivuxolimab. These TCRs come from an adult with an advanced solid tumor such as melanoma, head and neck, liver or kidney cancer. The conserved cysteine and the conserved F or W are not part of the CDR3 here. Each record gives: V gene, D gene, CDR3 protein. A D gene is named only where the DNA matches it firmly.

TRBV7-2	.	ASSLGGKTNTEAF
TRBV4-1	TRBD1	ASSHRDSAYEQY
TRBV7-9	TRBD2	ASGIGTSGYNEQF
TRBV2	TRBD2	ASQAGVSTDTQY
TRBV27	TRBD2	ASSFAGLANNEQF
TRBV4-3	.	ASSQDLAGGQPQH
TRBV2	.	ASRIQGSYEQY
TRBV5-8	TRBD1	ASSFRQGRGYT
TRBV19	.	ASSTNLQVGGYGYT
TRBV6-1	TRBD2	ASMIGTTQETQY
TRBV19	.	ASISNTGVKAF
TRBV7-2	.	ASSDPSRPVAYGYT
TRBV29-1	.	SVGQSSGNTIY
TRBV5-1	TRBD2	ASRGLGGGEQETQY
TRBV11-2	TRBD1	ASSLGTGVVRAF
TRBV7-2	.	ASSLAVSNQPQH
TRBV7-9	TRBD1	ASSLQGANTEAF
TRBV28	.	ASSLAVQPQH
TRBV10-1	TRBD1	ASSESTGGSNEQF
TRBV7-8	TRBD1	ASSLVGQGGLIAGNTIY
TRBV6-4	.	ASSGHSYSGNTIY
TRBV9	.	ASSDERGSETQY
TRBV6-5	.	ASSSGRGNSPLH
TRBV6-5	.	ASTRSGTPYEQY
TRBV10-3	.	ATHRETGELF
TRBV12-5	.	ASGPRQNTEAF
TRBV2	.	ASTETQAPYEQY
TRBV18	.	ASSPSGAGGYT
TRBV6-6	.	ASSYSQGTEAF
TRBV6-6	.	ASSYIQGEAF
TRBV19	.	ASSMTEQETQY
TRBV5-1	TRBD2	ASSPGTRTNTQY
TRBV30	.	AWSTGLPSYEQY
TRBV18	TRBD1	ASSPTGGEEKLF
TRBV27	TRBD2	ASSLSWGLAQETQY
TRBV2	TRBD1	ASRPWTGVQF
TRBV2	TRBD2	ASSGASGGTDTQY
TRBV14	.	ASSQDPDVEAF
TRBV7-2	.	ASSLAVRALANYGYT
TRBV7-2	TRBD1	ASSLNRQGEGEKLF
TRBV27	TRBD2	ASSLSRRGGAYNEQF
TRBV25-1	TRBD1	ASGSGRTGSSGNTIY
TRBV7-8	TRBD1	ASSLGNRGLPGNTIY
TRBV6-6	.	ASGSFTLSYNEQF
TRBV30	.	AGLGERGYTQY
TRBV19	.	ASRTVSSGANVLT
TRBV18	.	ASSPSNSNQPQH
TRBV30	TRBD1	AWGTVTMNTEAF
TRBV5-8	.	ASRRDLNEKLF
TRBV19	.	ASMRRDHFGYT
TRBV5-6	.	ASSLMKLDNQPQH
TRBV6-1	.	ASSVVQGTYNEQF
TRBV28	.	ASSTRVGTDTQY
TRBV5-4	TRBD1	ASSSVGGNYGYT
TRBV6-6	TRBD1	ASSSDRASNQPQH